Each of the 26 T cell receptor beta chains below was sequenced from the same sample in a study of T-cell reconstitution after alpha-beta-depleted transplantation in children. Library preparation (for TCRbeta) was performed with unique molecular identifiers. TCRdb analysed the PCR reads with MiXCR anew, one entry per CDR3 protein. The repertoire consists of just under 350,000 distinct CDR3 sequences, with under 20% occurring once and the leading ten covering approximately 44%. The sequences come from PBMCs, mostly from graft donor cells, collected 360 days after TCRalphabeta/CD19-depleted stem cell transplant. These receptors all stem from a male patient aged 2-9 years who had a stem cell transplant for acute lymphoblastic leukemia, so the T cells may come from the graft donor.

V is TRBV9 and J is TRBJ1-1; D perhaps matches TRBD1 (6 bases). CDR3 length: 15 amino acids. Looked up from germline, CDR1 is SGDLS and CDR2 is YYNGEE. Trimming pared 0 bases from V and 5 bases from J, leaving 14 bases between. The CDR3 loop is CASSVGPWGATEAFF. CDR3 nucleotide sequence: TGTGCCAGCAGCGTAGGACCGTGGGGGGCAACTGAAGCTTTCTTT.

The V gene is TRBV4-1, the J gene TRBJ1-2; D unclear. The CDR3 length is 14 residues. Germline values: CDR1 MGHRA, CDR2 YSYEKL. Trimming cost V 0 bases and J 2 bases, with 7 bases left between them. CDR3 nucleotides: TGCGCCAGCAGCCAAGATATGGCCAACTATGGCTACACCTTC. This gives the protein CASSQDMANYGYTF.

At least ten counts were recorded for this clonotype. The chain is built from TRBV12-3 or TRBV12-4 and TRBJ2-2; 8 bases are shared with TRBD1. The J segment lost 5 bases and the V segment lost 8 bases, leaving 7 bases of the junction unmatched. This CDR3 is 14 amino acids long. This CDR3 reads CASLTGEWTGELFF. DNA of the CDR3: TGTGCCAGCCTGACAGGGGAATGGACCGGGGAGCTGTTTTTT.

This clonotype was counted only a few times. The V call is TRBV24-1, the J call TRBJ2-5; D is unclear. This CDR3 is 13 amino acids long. Germline CDR1 reads KGHDR; CDR2 reads SFDVKD. The germline V and J ends were trimmed by 5 bases and 2 bases, with 8 bases remaining between them. CDR3 region: CATSATGQETQYF. In DNA form, the CDR3 reads TGTGCCACCAGTGCGACCGGACAAGAGACCCAGTACTTC.

The chain carries TRBV29-1 and TRBJ1-1, with D unresolved. The CDR3 spans 14 residues. The germline V gene encodes CDR1 SQVTM and CDR2 ANQGSEA. Deletions cut 2 bases from V and 1 base from J, with 11 bases between. CDR3: CSVENLLGNTEAFF. DNA for the CDR3: TGCAGCGTTGAAAACCTTTTAGGGAACACTGAAGCTTTCTTT.

This clonotype was seen a few times. CDR3: CSVARGRVTEAFF. As DNA, the CDR3 is TGCAGCGTTGCCAGGGGGCGGGTCACTGAAGCTTTCTTT. The rearrangement joins TRBV29-1 to TRBJ1-1; the match to TRBD1 covers 8 bases. Germline CDR1 is SQVTM and CDR2 is ANQGSEA. The junction had 5 bases not matched to a gene; V was cut back by 4 bases and J by 4 bases. This CDR3 is 13 amino acids long.

The rearrangement links TRBV4-1 to TRBJ2-7; no clear D. CDR1 MGHRA and CDR2 YSYEKL come from the germline V gene. Trimming took 0 bases from V and 5 from J, leaving 11 bases between them. The length of the CDR3 is 14 residues. DNA of the CDR3: TGCGCCAGCAGCCAAGATCTGGGATTGGACGAGCAGTACTTC. Protein product: CASSQDLGLDEQYF.

In its sample, this clonotype was seen a few times. The V and J genes are TRBV9 and TRBJ2-1; 9 bases line up with TRBD1. The ends lost 0 bases at V and 5 bases at J; junction bases unmatched: 9. The CDR3 totals 17 residues. Germline lookup yields CDR1 SGDLS and CDR2 YYNGEE. The CDR3 loop reads CASSVGPTGGGHNEQFF. The DNA of the CDR3 is TGTGCCAGCAGCGTAGGTCCGACAGGGGGTGGACACAATGAGCAGTTCTTC.

This clonotype has only a few counts. In DNA form, the CDR3 reads TGTGCCAGCAGCTGGACAGGGGCAACCTACGAGCAGTACTTC. Protein product: CASSWTGATYEQYF. The chain is built from TRBV7-2 and TRBJ2-7; 9 bases match TRBD1. V was clipped by 4 bases and J by 2 bases; unmatched bases: 3. Germline loops: CDR1 SGHTA, CDR2 FQGNSA. The CDR3 sequence is 14 residues long.

The rearrangement joins TRBV11-1 to TRBJ2-7, with D possibly TRBD2 on 5 matching bases. V was pared by 6 bases and J by 0 bases, with 24 bases between. The CDR3 sequence is 18 residues long. Per the germline V gene, CDR1 is SGHAT and CDR2 is FQDESV (reference sequence). The CDR3 region is CASSLLDSASRSSYEQYF. The CDR3 bases are TGTGCCAGCAGTCTACTAGATTCTGCATCTCGGAGCTCCTACGAGCAGTACTTC.

J is TRBJ2-5 and V is TRBV14; possibly TRBD1 for D (5 bases). V lost 4 bases and J lost 2, with 11 bases in between. CDR1 and CDR2 (germline): SGHDN, FVKESK. The CDR3 contains 14 residues. The CDR3 region has the DNA TGTGCCAGCAGCCCTCGGACAACACAAGAGACCCAGTACTTC. This gives the protein CASSPRTTQETQYF.

The CDR3 coding sequence is TGCAGTGCTAGGGGGGGACTGTTGTACGAGCAGTACTTC. Translation: CSARGGLLYEQYF. V is TRBV20-1 and J is TRBJ2-7, with D maybe TRBD2 (6 bases). The CDR3 length is 13 residues. Between the trimmed V and J ends, which lost 3 bases and 4 bases, there was a span of 13 bases. Germline V gives CDR1 DFQATT, CDR2 SNEGSKA (reference sequence).

This clonotype has a handful of counts. The rearrangement joins TRBV20-1 to TRBJ1-2, with D possibly being TRBD1 (6 bases). V was clipped by 6 bases and J by 8 bases, with 22 bases between them. This CDR3 comprises 14 residues. From germline, CDR1 is DFQATT and CDR2 SNEGSKA (reference sequence). The CDR3: CSAEMTDTRGGYTF. CDR3 DNA: TGCAGTGCAGAGATGACAGACACCAGGGGCGGCTACACCTTC.

As for this clonotype: A much larger clone is a single base away; this may be a read error. This chain uses TRBV29-1 with TRBJ2-3, with TRBD1 matching 7 bases. V trimming: 4 bases; J trimming: 4 bases; junction bases outside the gene matches: 17. The CDR3 is made up of 17 amino acids. CDR1 is SQVTM and CDR2 is ANQGSEA in the germline V gene. Written as DNA, the CDR3 is TGCAGCGTTGTGCATAATGACCCGGGACAGTACGCAGATACGCAGTATTTT. It codes for CSVVHNDPGQYADTQYF.

This clonotype was found many times. This chain links TRBV2 with TRBJ1-5; TRBD1 aligns across 7 bases. V trimming: 4 bases; J trimming: 6 bases; junction bases outside the gene matches: 6. The CDR3 consists of 14 residues. CDR1 is SNHLY and CDR2 is FYNNEI in the germline V gene. CDR3 residues: CASSGSSGGQPQHF. Here the CDR3 DNA reads TGTGCCAGCAGTGGTTCATCAGGGGGTCAGCCCCAGCATTTT.

This chain uses TRBV18 with TRBJ2-7; D is perhaps TRBD2 (5 bases). Per germline, CDR1 KGHSH and CDR2 LQKENI. This CDR3 has 12 amino acids. V lost 3 bases and J 6 bases, leaving 9 bases between the germline ends. CDR3 loop: CASSPDSPEQYF. CDR3 coding DNA: TGTGCCAGCTCACCGGACTCTCCCGAGCAGTACTTC.

There are a few counts of this clonotype. This sequence joins TRBV6-5 and TRBJ2-5; perhaps TRBD2 as D (6 bases). CDR3 length: 15 residues. In germline, CDR1 is MNHEY, CDR2 SVGAGI. V lost 0 bases to trimming and J lost 2 bases, with 10 bases between them. The CDR3 DNA sequence: TGTGCCAGCAGTTACTCGACCGCGGGGCAAGAGACCCAGTACTTC. Its translation: CASSYSTAGQETQYF.

This sequence joins TRBV12-3 or TRBV12-4 and TRBJ2-7; TRBD2 matches at 7 bases. The CDR3 is made up of 16 amino acids. V trimming: 2 bases; J trimming: 3 bases; junction bases outside the gene matches: 10. CDR3: CASSLRGAGRIYEQYF. For the CDR3, the DNA is TGTGCCAGCAGTTTACGGGGAGCGGGGCGAATCTACGAGCAGTACTTC.

The sample holds many counts of this clonotype. V and J are TRBV6-5 and TRBJ2-7, with D maybe TRBD2 (6 bases). The CDR3 is made up of 15 amino acids. The V end lost 2 bases, the J end lost 0 bases, and 11 bases lay between the germline ends. Germline CDR1 reads MNHEY; CDR2 reads SVGAGI. CDR3 in amino acids: CASSYGSGGSYEQYF. CDR3 in DNA: TGTGCCAGCAGTTACGGGTCCGGGGGCTCCTACGAGCAGTACTTC.

The table lists this clonotype with a few counts. The J gene is TRBJ1-1, the V gene TRBV20-1; D is unclear. The germline V gene encodes CDR1 DFQATT and CDR2 SNEGSKA (reference sequence). V lost 6 bases to trimming and J lost 1 base, with 9 bases between them. The CDR3 totals 12 residues. CDR3 DNA sequence: TGCAGTGCCCCCCCAGGGAACACTGAAGCTTTCTTT. It codes for CSAPPGNTEAFF.

This rearrangement joins TRBV2 to TRBJ2-3; 11 bases match TRBD2. This CDR3 has 18 residues. J gave up 4 bases and V 10 bases, and 19 bases lay outside the gene matches. Germline lookup yields CDR1 SNHLY and CDR2 FYNNEI. The CDR3 sequence is CAISPGFLLAGGPDTQYF. The CDR3 DNA sequence: TGTGCCATCAGCCCTGGGTTCCTTCTAGCGGGAGGACCAGATACGCAGTATTTT.

This clonotype was recorded many times. V and J are TRBV6-6 and TRBJ2-7; D may be TRBD2 (6 bases). The CDR3 is 11 residues long. Germline lookup yields CDR1 MNHNY and CDR2 SVGAGI (reference sequence). Trimming took off 7 bases at V and 3 bases at J, with 7 bases between the two ends. Written as DNA, the CDR3 is TGTGCCAGCATGACTAGCTACGAGCAGTACTTC. Encoded protein: CASMTSYEQYF.

This clonotype was seen more than once but under ten times. The chain recombines TRBV20-1 with TRBJ2-3, with D tentatively TRBD2 (5 bases). Germline V gene sequence: CDR1 DFQATT, CDR2 SNEGSKA (reference sequence). V was shortened by 5 bases and J by 1 base, with 7 bases between the two germline ends. CDR3 length equals 12 residues. CDR3 region: CSAWRGTDTQYF. The DNA for the CDR3 is TGCAGTGCTTGGCGGGGCACAGATACGCAGTATTTT.

Ten or more counts support this clonotype. The chain employs TRBV7-8 and TRBJ1-6; 8 bases fit TRBD1. Germline-derived CDR1 and CDR2 are SGHVS and FQNEAQ. This CDR3 has 14 residues. V lost 2 bases to trimming and J lost 7 bases; unmatched junction nucleotides: 1. The CDR3 reads CASSLRQGNSPLHF. The CDR3 DNA reads TGTGCCAGCAGCTTACGACAGGGGAATTCACCCCTCCACTTT.

There are many counts of this clonotype. The chain carries TRBV24-1 and TRBJ2-2; maybe TRBD1 (5 bases). Trimming took off 8 bases at V and 5 bases at J, with 8 bases between the two ends. The length of the CDR3 is 12 residues. From germline, CDR1 is KGHDR and CDR2 SFDVKD. The CDR3 region is CATNPGTGELFF. The CDR3 DNA sequence: TGTGCCACCAACCCAGGGACCGGGGAGCTGTTTTTT.

Ten or more counts support this clonotype. This chain joins TRBV12-3 or TRBV12-4 and TRBJ1-4; D not certain. This CDR3 region has 13 residues. Deletions cut 4 bases from V and 8 bases from J, with 11 bases between. The chain's CDR3 is CASSSPWGEKLFF. CDR3 DNA: TGTGCCAGCAGTTCCCCCTGGGGAGAAAAACTGTTTTTT.